This T cell receptor beta chain was captured by sequencing in a study of cytomegalovirus exposure and HLA in healthy donors. This clone was detected only once. CDR3 length: 15 residues. V lost 0 bases, J lost 7 bases, and 6 bases stayed unmatched. In germline, CDR1 is SGHDT, CDR2 YYEEEE. The primer mix had 60 Vbeta and 13 Jbeta primers. Only in-frame clones appear in the TCRdb table, and some are missing; sequencing was by immunoSEQ multiplex PCR. The data hold some 110,000 clones, with over 60% observed a single time. Sequencing was carried out using PBMCs. This rearrangement joins TRBV5-6 to TRBJ2-7; TRBD1 agrees at 11 bases. This TCR derives from a man in his forties in good health and CMV-seropositive. The CDR3 nucleotides are TGTGCCAGCAGCTTGGCGGGACAGGGGGTTGGAGAGCAGTACTTC. Its protein product is CASSLAGQGVGEQYF.